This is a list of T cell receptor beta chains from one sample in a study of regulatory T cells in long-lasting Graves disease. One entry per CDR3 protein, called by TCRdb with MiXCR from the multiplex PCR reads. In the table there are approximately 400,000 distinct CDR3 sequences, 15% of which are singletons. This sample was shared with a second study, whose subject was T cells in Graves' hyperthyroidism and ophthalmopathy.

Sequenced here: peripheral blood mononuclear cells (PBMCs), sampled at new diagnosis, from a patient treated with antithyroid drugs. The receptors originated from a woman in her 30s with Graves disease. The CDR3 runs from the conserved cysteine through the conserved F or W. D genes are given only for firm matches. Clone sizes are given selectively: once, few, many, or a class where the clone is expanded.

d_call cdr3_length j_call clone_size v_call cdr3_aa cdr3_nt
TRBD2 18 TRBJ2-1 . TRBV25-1 CASSEFRLAGLSYNEQFF TGTGCCAGCAGTGAATTTCGGCTAGCGGGCCTCTCCTACAATGAGCAGTTCTTC
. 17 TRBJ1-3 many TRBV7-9 CASSPALREDSGNTIYF TGTGCCAGCAGCCCCGCCCTGAGGGAAGACTCTGGAAACACCATATATTTT
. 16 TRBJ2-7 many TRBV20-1 CSAREEAGTGPYEQYF TGCAGTGCTAGAGAGGAGGCCGGGACGGGCCCCTACGAGCAGTACTTC
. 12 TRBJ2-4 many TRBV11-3 CASSLGPKPQYF TGTGCCAGCAGCTTAGGGCCCAAACCACAGTACTTC
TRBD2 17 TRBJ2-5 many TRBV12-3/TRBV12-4 CASSLLAGEGVRETQYF TGTGCCAGCAGTTTACTAGCGGGAGAAGGGGTTAGGGAGACCCAGTACTTC
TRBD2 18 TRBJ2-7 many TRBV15 CATSKMMLRREARWEQYF TGTGCCACCAGCAAAATGATGCTTAGGCGGGAGGCCAGGTGGGAGCAGTACTTC
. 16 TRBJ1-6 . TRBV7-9 CASNTYVGANNSPLHF TGTGCCAGCAACACCTACGTGGGAGCGAATAATTCACCCCTCCACTTT
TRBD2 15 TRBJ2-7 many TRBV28 CASRSTTSFTYEQYF TGTGCCAGCAGATCGACGACTAGCTTCACCTACGAGCAGTACTTC
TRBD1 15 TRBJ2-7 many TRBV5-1 CASSSPGTGIYEQYF TGCGCCAGCAGCTCCCCCGGGACAGGGATTTACGAGCAGTACTTC
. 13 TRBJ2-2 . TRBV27 CASSLRGSGELFF TGTGCCAGCAGTTTACGCGGGTCCGGGGAGCTGTTTTTT
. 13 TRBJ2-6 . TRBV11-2 CASSQTGANVLTF TGTGCCAGCAGCCAGACTGGGGCCAACGTCCTGACTTTC
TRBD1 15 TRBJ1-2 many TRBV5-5 CASSLGDRDQDGYTF TGTGCCAGCAGCTTGGGGGACAGGGACCAAGATGGCTACACCTTC
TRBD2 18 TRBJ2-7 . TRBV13 CASSSGLAGPRAPYEQYF TGTGCCAGCAGCTCGGGACTAGCGGGACCTCGGGCCCCCTACGAGCAGTACTTC
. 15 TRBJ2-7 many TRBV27 CASRALRITSYEQYF TGTGCCAGCAGAGCACTTAGAATAACCTCCTACGAGCAGTACTTC
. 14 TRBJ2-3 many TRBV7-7 CASSPSQVTDTQYF TGTGCCAGCAGCCCGAGTCAGGTCACAGATACGCAGTATTTT
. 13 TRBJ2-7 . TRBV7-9 CASSSRIGGEQYF TGTGCCAGCAGCTCCCGGATAGGGGGCGAGCAGTACTTC
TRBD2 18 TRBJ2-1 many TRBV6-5 CASSYSSSGPSSYNEQFF TGTGCCAGCAGTTACTCGTCTAGCGGGCCGAGCTCCTACAATGAGCAGTTCTTC
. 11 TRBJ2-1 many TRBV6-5 CASSYGDEQFF TGTGCCAGCAGTTACGGCGATGAGCAGTTCTTC
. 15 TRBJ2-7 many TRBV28 CASRPGWGATYEQYF TGTGCCAGCAGGCCAGGCTGGGGGGCGACTTACGAGCAGTACTTC
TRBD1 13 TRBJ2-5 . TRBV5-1 CASSSWTGETQYF TGCGCCAGCAGCTCTTGGACAGGAGAGACCCAGTACTTC
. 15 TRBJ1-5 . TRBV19 CASRVGGHSNQPQHF TGTGCCAGTAGAGTAGGCGGACATAGCAATCAGCCCCAGCATTTT
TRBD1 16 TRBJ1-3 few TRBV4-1 CASSYGQGAAGNTIYF TGCGCCAGCAGCTACGGACAGGGGGCTGCTGGAAACACCATATATTTT
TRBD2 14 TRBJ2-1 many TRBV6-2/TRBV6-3 CASSSLAGAYEQFF TGTGCCAGCAGTTCACTAGCGGGAGCCTATGAGCAGTTCTTC
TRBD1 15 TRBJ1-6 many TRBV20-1 CSARERGTGFSPLHF TGCAGTGCTAGAGAGAGAGGGACAGGGTTTTCACCCCTCCACTTT
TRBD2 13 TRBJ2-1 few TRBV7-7 CASQKGLADEQFF TGTGCTAGCCAGAAGGGACTAGCGGACGAGCAGTTCTTC
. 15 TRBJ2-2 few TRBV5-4 CASNQGPPNTGELFF TGTGCCAGCAACCAGGGACCCCCGAACACCGGGGAGCTGTTTTTT